One and the same sample provided the 31 T cell receptor beta chains below, sequenced in a study of blood T cells in healthy people across ages. With a J-beta primer mix and a sample-barcoded 5' primer, a second PCR ran 7 to 11 cycles. TCRdb itself ran the 5' RACE reads through MiXCR, one entry per CDR3 protein. Of around 970,000 distinct CDR3 sequences in the sample, roughly 51% were seen once. The sample was blood. The receptors derive from a woman in her fifties or sixties in good health.

The rearrangement links TRBV5-1 to TRBJ2-5; TRBD2 matches 12 bases. The CDR3 extends over 17 amino acids. J was trimmed by 1 base and V by 3 bases; bases with no gene match: 7. CDR1 and CDR2 (germline): SGHRS, YFSETQ. As DNA, the CDR3 is TGCGCCAGCAGCTCATATAGGACTAGCGGGGTCCAAGAGACCCAGTACTTC. It specifies CASSSYRTSGVQETQYF.

The chain recombines TRBV6-1 with TRBJ1-1, with unresolved D. The CDR3 is made up of 13 amino acids. The germline V and J ends were trimmed by 4 bases and 11 bases, with 17 bases remaining between them. Per germline, CDR1 MNHNS and CDR2 SASEGT. DNA for the CDR3: TGTGCCAGCAGTGCCCCGCCGGGTTCGGGGGCTTTCTTT. Amino acids: CASSAPPGSGAFF.

The sample holds many counts of this clonotype. The V and J genes are TRBV10-3 and TRBJ2-7; D possibly corresponds to TRBD2 (6 bases). The CDR3 length is 15 residues. Germline V gives CDR1 ENHRY, CDR2 SYGVKD. V dropped 6 bases and J dropped 2 bases, with 17 bases sitting between them. The CDR3 loop reads CAISGGRDRAYEQYF. The DNA for the CDR3 is TGTGCCATCAGCGGGGGAAGGGACCGTGCCTACGAGCAGTACTTC.

This clonotype was seen a single time. DNA of the CDR3: TGTGCCAGCAGCTTAAACGCTCGCGGAACAGGGGGCGAAAATCAGCCCCAGCATTTT. It codes for CASSLNARGTGGENQPQHF. The chain joins TRBV7-8 to TRBJ1-5, with TRBD1 identical over 9 bases. With 2 bases clipped from V and 4 bases from J, the junction kept 15 bases outside the gene matches. There are 19 residues in the CDR3. Germline V gene sequence: CDR1 SGHVS, CDR2 FQNEAQ.

V and J are TRBV7-2 and TRBJ2-1, with D maybe TRBD2 (6 bases). The J call may be incorrect, as the DNA end agrees better with TRBJ2-7. The CDR3 is 15 amino acids. Germline V gene data show CDR1 as SGHTA and CDR2 as FQGNSA. In nucleotides, the CDR3 is TGTGCCAGCAGAAGGGACGGGAGCTCCTACAATGAGCAGTACTTC. This gives the protein CASRRDGSSYNEQYF.

CDR3 sequence reads: CASSQAQGSSGNIQYF. DNA for the CDR3: TGCGCCAGCAGCCAAGCCCAGGGTAGCTCTGGCAACATTCAGTACTTC. The chain is built from TRBV4-1 and TRBJ2-4, with TRBD1 as a possible D gene (5 bases). The V end lost 1 base, the J end lost 7 bases, and 17 bases lay between the germline ends. Per germline, CDR1 MGHRA and CDR2 YSYEKL. The CDR3 totals 16 residues.

CDR3: CASSQGTSGLEQYF. The CDR3 DNA reads as TGTGCCAGCAGCCAAGGGACTAGCGGGCTCGAGCAGTACTTC. V and J are TRBV7-2 and TRBJ2-5, with 12 bases fitting TRBD2. The J call may be in error: the DNA end matches TRBJ2-7 better. Germline loops: CDR1 SGHTA, CDR2 FQGNSA. CDR3 length: 14 amino acids.

This clonotype was counted a few times. The CDR3 here is CASSRDTGTGRETQYF. For the CDR3, the DNA is TGCGCCAGCAGCCGAGACACCGGGACAGGGAGAGAGACCCAGTACTTC. V and J are TRBV4-1 and TRBJ2-5, with 9 bases fitting TRBD1. CDR1 is MGHRA, CDR2 YSYEKL, per germline. J was trimmed by 4 bases and V by 4 bases; bases with no gene match: 10. This CDR3 comprises 16 residues.

The chain employs TRBV7-2 and TRBJ2-3; 13 positions match TRBD2. Germline V gives CDR1 SGHTA, CDR2 FQGNSA. V trimming: 4 bases; J trimming: 11 bases; junction bases outside the gene matches: 12. This CDR3 has 16 amino acids. CDR3 residues: CASSSGLAGAVRGQYF. CDR3 nucleotide sequence: TGTGCCAGCAGCTCCGGACTAGCGGGAGCCGTACGGGGGCAGTATTTT.

The rearrangement joins TRBV7-9 to TRBJ2-5; 7 bases are shared with TRBD2. J lost 4 bases, V lost 5 bases, and 7 bases had no gene match. CDR3 length equals 14 residues. Per the germline V gene, CDR1 is SEHNR and CDR2 is FQNEAQ (reference sequence). The CDR3 sequence: CASSTASGGETQYF. The DNA for the CDR3 is TGTGCCAGCAGCACCGCATCGGGGGGAGAGACCCAGTACTTC.

This rearrangement joins TRBV5-1 to TRBJ2-1, with 9 positions matching TRBD2. This CDR3 has 15 amino acids. Germline-derived CDR1 and CDR2 are SGHRS and YFSETQ. V gave up 4 bases and J gave up 8 bases; unmatched junction bases: 10. CDR3 bases: TGCGCCAGCAGCCCCGTTAGCGGGAGTTTTGATGAGCAGTTCTTC. This sequence encodes CASSPVSGSFDEQFF.

CDR3: CASSLGLGLGSYNEQYF. CDR3 in DNA: TGTGCCAGCAGCTTAGGCCTGGGACTAGGGTCCTACAATGAGCAGTACTTC. The J gene is TRBJ2-1, the V gene TRBV13; TRBD2 agrees at 8 bases. Matching the DNA end better, TRBJ2-7 makes the J call doubtful. CDR3 length: 17 amino acids. Germline-derived CDR1 and CDR2 are PRHDT and FYEKMQ (reference sequence).

This rearrangement joins TRBV20-1 to TRBJ2-1, with D unclear. The V gene lost 6 bases and the J gene lost 5 bases, with 17 bases spanning the gap. The germline V gene has CDR1 DFQATT and CDR2 SNEGSKA (reference sequence). The length of the CDR3 is 14 residues. In DNA form, the CDR3 reads TGCAGTGCCCAAACTTTAGAGCCTAACAATGAGCAGTTCTTC. It translates to CSAQTLEPNNEQFF.

This rearrangement joins TRBV12-3 or TRBV12-4 to TRBJ2-1; D is tentatively TRBD1 or TRBD2 (6 bases each). Trimming stripped 5 bases from V and 3 bases from J, with 20 bases between. This CDR3 has 17 residues. DNA of the CDR3: TGTGCCAGCAGTCTAGGGGGGAGCGGGTTAAGCTACAATGAGCAGTTCTTC. Translating it yields CASSLGGSGLSYNEQFF.

This clonotype occurred many times. V usage is TRBV15 and J usage is TRBJ2-4, with a tentative D call TRBD1 (6 bases). Trimming removed 2 bases at V and 9 bases at J, with 11 bases between. The CDR3 contains 13 residues. Germline CDR1 reads LNHNV; CDR2 reads YYDKDF (reference sequence). CDR3 in amino acids: CATSRKQGSIQYF. Here the CDR3 DNA reads TGTGCCACCAGCAGAAAACAGGGCTCCATTCAGTACTTC. Full variable domain (missing parts from reference TRBV15 and TRBJ2-4): DAMVIQNPRYQVTQFGKPVTLSCSQTLNHNVMYWYQQKSSQAPKLLFHYYDKDFNNEADTPDNFQSRRPNTSFCFLDIRSPGLGDTAMYLCATSRKQGSIQYFGAGTRLSVL.

The rearrangement uses TRBV4-1 and TRBJ2-5; 8 nucleotides agree with TRBD1. Per germline, CDR1 MGHRA and CDR2 YSYEKL. The J segment lost 5 bases and the V segment lost 2 bases, leaving 13 bases of the junction unmatched. This CDR3 region has 17 residues. The CDR3 sequence is CASSQHVLGTGLETQYF. CDR3 DNA: TGCGCCAGCAGCCAACATGTTTTGGGGACAGGCTTGGAGACCCAGTACTTC.

This sequence joins TRBV27 and TRBJ2-1; 16 bases are a match to TRBD2. Germline V gene sequence: CDR1 MNHEY, CDR2 SMNVEV (reference sequence). After removal of 8 bases from V and 7 bases from J, the junction contained 11 bases not matched to a gene. The CDR3 loop spans 17 amino acids. This CDR3 is CASQGGTSGRAWNEQFF. CDR3 DNA sequence: TGTGCCAGCCAAGGTGGGACTAGCGGGAGGGCTTGGAATGAGCAGTTCTTC.

This clonotype has only a few counts. The V and J genes are TRBV25-1 and TRBJ1-5; D gene uncertain. V lost 8 bases, J lost 0 bases, and 11 bases lay in between. CDR3 length: 14 residues. Germline V gene lookup returns CDR1 MGHDK and CDR2 SYGVNS. The CDR3, as DNA: TGTGCCAGCTCCCCCGTAGGTAGCAATCAGCCCCAGCATTTT. This sequence encodes CASSPVGSNQPQHF.

The rearrangement uses TRBV7-9 and TRBJ1-5, with TRBD1 identical over 7 bases. The germline V gene encodes CDR1 SEHNR and CDR2 FQNEAQ (reference sequence). V shed 5 bases and J 4 bases; nucleotides not matched to a gene: 8. This CDR3 comprises 15 residues. The CDR3 DNA is TGTGCCAGCAGCCTAGACAGGGAATCTAATCAGCCCCAGCATTTT. Its translation: CASSLDRESNQPQHF.

This clonotype was counted only a few times. The rearrangement joins TRBV11-2 to TRBJ2-7; 8 positions match TRBD2. This CDR3 is 15 amino acids long. Germline trimming cut 4 bases from V and 3 bases from J; bases unmatched to any gene: 8. Per germline, CDR1 SGHAT and CDR2 FQNNGV. CDR3 protein: CASSSLSGSNYEQYF. In nucleotides, the CDR3 is TGTGCCAGCAGCTCCTTGAGCGGGAGTAACTACGAGCAGTACTTC.

This clonotype was recorded a few times. V is TRBV10-3 and J is TRBJ2-5; the D gene is possibly TRBD1 (6 bases). Germline assignment: CDR1 ENHRY and CDR2 SYGVKD. The CDR3 totals 13 residues. Trimming shortened V by 11 bases and J by 5 bases, and 18 bases separated the two germline ends. The CDR3 DNA sequence: TGTGCCGGCAGGGGCCACTTTTTGGAGACCCAGTACTTC. It specifies CAGRGHFLETQYF.

V and J are TRBV2 and TRBJ2-4; D not certain. The germline CDR1 and CDR2 sequences are SNHLY and FYNNEI. V gave up 6 bases and J gave up 5 bases, with 17 bases separating them. The CDR3 has 15 amino acids. The CDR3 is CASSYRAPDQNIQYF. CDR3 coding DNA: TGTGCCAGCAGCTACCGGGCCCCAGACCAAAACATTCAGTACTTC.

The chain carries TRBV18 and TRBJ2-6; 11 bases match TRBD2. The CDR3 has 19 residues. Germline loops: CDR1 KGHSH, CDR2 LQKENI. Losses at the gene ends were 3 bases for V and 0 bases for J; bases not matched to a gene: 7. The CDR3 loop is CASSPQTSGTHSGANVLTF. In DNA form, the CDR3 reads TGTGCCAGCTCACCCCAGACTAGCGGGACCCACTCTGGGGCCAACGTCCTGACTTTC.

The chain links TRBV24-1 to TRBJ2-1; 10 nucleotides match TRBD2. The end of the DNA aligns better with TRBJ2-7, so the J call may be wrong. The CDR3 is 17 residues long. CDR1 KGHDR and CDR2 SFDVKD come from the germline V gene. The CDR3 here is CATSDLASGSLYNEQYF. For the CDR3, the DNA is TGTGCCACCAGTGATTTGGCTAGCGGGAGTCTCTACAATGAGCAGTACTTC.

This chain links TRBV15 with TRBJ2-5; 8 bases agree with TRBD1. J gave up 11 bases and V 0 bases, and 20 bases lay outside the gene matches. The CDR3 covers 18 residues. Germline loops: CDR1 LNHNV, CDR2 YYDKDF (reference sequence). CDR3 residues: CATSRDPIGTGTSYEQYF. The CDR3 nucleotides are TGTGCCACCAGCAGAGACCCCATCGGGACAGGTACGTCCTATGAGCAGTACTTC.

About this clonotype: With a much larger clone just one base away, this may be a read error. For the CDR3, the DNA is TGTGCCAGCAGCTCCGGACTAGCGGGAGTTTCGGATGAGCAGTACTTC. It specifies CASSSGLAGVSDEQYF. V is TRBV7-6 and J is TRBJ2-7, with 13 bases lining up with TRBD2. CDR1 is SGHVS and CDR2 is FNYEAQ in the germline V gene. Unmatched junction bases numbered 10, after V lost 4 bases and J lost 7 bases. This CDR3 contains 16 residues.

This clonotype occurred many times. This chain joins TRBV6-2 or TRBV6-3 and TRBJ1-5; weak D call: TRBD1 (5 bases). Germline CDR1 and CDR2: MNHEY and SVGEGT. This CDR3 is 15 amino acids long. V lost 2 bases and J 1 base, leaving 9 bases between the germline ends. The CDR3 sequence is CASSYRGVSNQPQHF. The CDR3, as DNA: TGTGCCAGCAGTTACAGAGGGGTCAGCAATCAGCCCCAGCATTTT.

This sequence joins TRBV5-1 and TRBJ1-4; D is possibly TRBD1 (5 bases). Trimming stripped 0 bases from V and 6 bases from J, with 12 bases between. Germline V CDR1 and CDR2: SGHRS, YFSETQ. This CDR3 comprises 15 residues. The CDR3 coding sequence is TGCGCCAGCAGCTTGGACGGGGCGAGCGATGAAAAACTGTTTTTT. Translation: CASSLDGASDEKLFF.

CDR3 region: CASRVAGSRYEQFF. The CDR3 coding sequence is TGTGCCAGCAGGGTAGCGGGGAGTAGGTATGAGCAGTTCTTC. The chain couples TRBV6-1 to TRBJ2-1; 8 bases are shared with TRBD2. V shed 6 bases, J shed 8 bases, and the junction held 9 bases outside the gene matches. In germline, CDR1 is MNHNS, CDR2 SASEGT. This CDR3 has 14 residues.

As for this clonotype: An end of the junction differs from the germline gene, which may be a read error. The rearrangement uses TRBV7-2 and TRBJ2-3; D gene ambiguous. Per germline, CDR1 SGHTA and CDR2 FQGNSA. This CDR3 has 15 residues. CDR3 coding DNA: TGTGTCAGCAGCTTATTAACGGGCCAGACAGATACGCAGTATTTT. This codes for CVSSLLTGQTDTQYF.

J is TRBJ2-3 and V is TRBV5-4; 10 positions agree with TRBD1. The germline V gene has CDR1 SGHNT and CDR2 YYREEE (reference sequence). This CDR3 has 15 amino acids. With V trimmed by 4 bases and J by 7 bases, 9 bases remained unmatched. This chain's CDR3 is CASSRGTGEQYTQYF. In DNA form, the CDR3 reads TGTGCCAGCAGCCGCGGGACAGGGGAACAGTATACGCAGTATTTT. Full variable domain (outside the CDR3, taken from reference TRBV5-4 and TRBJ2-3): ETGVTQSPTHLIKTRGQQVTLRCSSQSGHNTVSWYQQALGQGPQFIFQYYREEENGRGNFPPRFSGLQFPNYSSELNVNALELDDSALYLCASSRGTGEQYTQYFGPGTRLTVL.